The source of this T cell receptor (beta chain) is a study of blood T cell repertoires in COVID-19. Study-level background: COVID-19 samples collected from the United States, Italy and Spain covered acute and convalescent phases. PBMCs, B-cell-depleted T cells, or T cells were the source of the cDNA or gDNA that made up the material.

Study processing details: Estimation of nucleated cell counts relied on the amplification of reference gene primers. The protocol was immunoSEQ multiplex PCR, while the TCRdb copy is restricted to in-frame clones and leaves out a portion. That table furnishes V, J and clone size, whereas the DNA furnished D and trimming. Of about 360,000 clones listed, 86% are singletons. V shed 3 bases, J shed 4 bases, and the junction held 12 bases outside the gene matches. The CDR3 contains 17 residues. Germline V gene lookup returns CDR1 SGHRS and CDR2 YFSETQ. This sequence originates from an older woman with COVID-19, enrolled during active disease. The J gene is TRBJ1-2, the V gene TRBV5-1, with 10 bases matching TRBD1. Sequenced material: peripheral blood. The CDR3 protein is CASSSRDRGRGTYGYTF. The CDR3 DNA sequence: TGCGCCAGCAGCTCCCGGGACAGGGGTAGGGGCACCTATGGCTACACCTTC.